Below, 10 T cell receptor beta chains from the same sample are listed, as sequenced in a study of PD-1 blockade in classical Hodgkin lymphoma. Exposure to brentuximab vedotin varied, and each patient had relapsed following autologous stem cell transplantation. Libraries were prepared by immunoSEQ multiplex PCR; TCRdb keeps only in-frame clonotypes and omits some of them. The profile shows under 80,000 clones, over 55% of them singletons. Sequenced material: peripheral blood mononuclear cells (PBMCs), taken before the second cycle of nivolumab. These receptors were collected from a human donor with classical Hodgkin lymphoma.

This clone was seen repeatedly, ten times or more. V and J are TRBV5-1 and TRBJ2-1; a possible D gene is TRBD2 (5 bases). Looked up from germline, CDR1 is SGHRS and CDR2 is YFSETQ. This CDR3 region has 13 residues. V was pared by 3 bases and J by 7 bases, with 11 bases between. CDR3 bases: TGCGCCAGCAGCTCCGGGGAAGGGAATGAGCAGTTCTTC. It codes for CASSSGEGNEQFF.

CDR3 DNA: TGTGCCAGCAGCCCCCTAACGCGTTCCTATGGCTACACCTTC. This gives the protein CASSPLTRSYGYTF. The rearrangement links TRBV9 to TRBJ1-2; D ambiguous. Germline-derived CDR1 and CDR2 are SGDLS and YYNGEE. The CDR3 has 14 residues. Trimming pared 4 bases from V and 4 bases from J, leaving 14 bases between. The complete variable domain, with remaining parts taken from reference TRBV9 and TRBJ1-2, reads DSGVTQTPKHLITATGQRVTLRCSPRSGDLSVYWYQQSLDQGLQFLIQYYNGEERAKGNILERFSAQQFPDLHSELNLSSLELGDSALYFCASSPLTRSYGYTFGSGTRLTVV.

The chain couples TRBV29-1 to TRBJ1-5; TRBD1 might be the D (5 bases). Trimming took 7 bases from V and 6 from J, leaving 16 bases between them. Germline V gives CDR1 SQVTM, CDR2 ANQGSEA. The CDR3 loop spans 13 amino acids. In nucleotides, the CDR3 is TGCAGCGGGGGCTGGGGGGAAGGTCAGCCCCAGCATTTT. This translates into CSGGWGEGQPQHF.

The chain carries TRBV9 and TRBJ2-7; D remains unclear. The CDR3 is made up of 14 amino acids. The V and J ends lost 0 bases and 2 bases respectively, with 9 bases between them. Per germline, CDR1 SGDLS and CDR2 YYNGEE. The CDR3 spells CASSVDSQPYEQYF. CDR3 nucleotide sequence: TGTGCCAGCAGCGTAGATTCACAGCCCTACGAGCAGTACTTC.

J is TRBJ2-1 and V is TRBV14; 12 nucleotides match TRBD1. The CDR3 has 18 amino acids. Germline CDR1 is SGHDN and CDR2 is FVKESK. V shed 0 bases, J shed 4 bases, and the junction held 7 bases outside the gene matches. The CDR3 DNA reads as TGTGCCAGCAGCCAAGATGGGACAGGGGGCTTCAGGTACAATGAGCAGTTCTTC. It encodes CASSQDGTGGFRYNEQFF.

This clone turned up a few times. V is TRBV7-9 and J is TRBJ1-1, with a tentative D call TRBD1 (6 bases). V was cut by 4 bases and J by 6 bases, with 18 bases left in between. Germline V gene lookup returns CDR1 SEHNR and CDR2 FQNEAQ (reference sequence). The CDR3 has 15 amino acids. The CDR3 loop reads CASSSDLQGWAEAFF. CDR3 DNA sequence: TGTGCCAGCAGCTCGGATCTACAGGGATGGGCTGAAGCTTTCTTT.

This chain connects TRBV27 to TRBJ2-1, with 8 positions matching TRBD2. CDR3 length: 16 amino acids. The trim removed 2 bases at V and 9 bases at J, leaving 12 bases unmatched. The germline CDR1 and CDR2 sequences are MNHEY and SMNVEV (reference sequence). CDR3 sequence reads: CASSLVSWRGVVEQFF. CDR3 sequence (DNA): TGTGCCAGCAGTTTAGTTAGCTGGCGGGGGGTTGTTGAGCAGTTCTTC.

CDR3 coding DNA: TGTGCCAGCATCCGGGCCACAACACCGGGACAGGGGCGATCTAACTATGGCTACACCTTC. This encodes CASIRATTPGQGRSNYGYTF. The chain recombines TRBV21-1 with TRBJ1-2; the table's D call of TRBD1 was not tested on the DNA. TRBV21-1 is assigned pseudogene status. The CDR3 is 20 amino acids.

CDR3 protein: CASSLVAGNGNSPLHF. Here the CDR3 DNA reads TGCGCCAGCAGCTTGGTCGCAGGGAATGGTAATTCACCCCTCCACTTT. V and J are TRBV5-1 and TRBJ1-6, with D possibly matching TRBD1 (5 bases). The V gene lost 0 bases and the J gene lost 6 bases, with 13 bases spanning the gap. The germline V gene has CDR1 SGHRS and CDR2 YFSETQ. The CDR3 is made up of 16 amino acids.

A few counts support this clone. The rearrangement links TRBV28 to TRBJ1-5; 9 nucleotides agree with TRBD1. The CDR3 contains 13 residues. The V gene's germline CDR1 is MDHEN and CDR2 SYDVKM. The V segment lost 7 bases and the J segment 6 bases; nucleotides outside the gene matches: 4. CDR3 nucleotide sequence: TGTGCCAGCACAGGGACAGGGAGTCAGCCCCAGCATTTT. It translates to CASTGTGSQPQHF.